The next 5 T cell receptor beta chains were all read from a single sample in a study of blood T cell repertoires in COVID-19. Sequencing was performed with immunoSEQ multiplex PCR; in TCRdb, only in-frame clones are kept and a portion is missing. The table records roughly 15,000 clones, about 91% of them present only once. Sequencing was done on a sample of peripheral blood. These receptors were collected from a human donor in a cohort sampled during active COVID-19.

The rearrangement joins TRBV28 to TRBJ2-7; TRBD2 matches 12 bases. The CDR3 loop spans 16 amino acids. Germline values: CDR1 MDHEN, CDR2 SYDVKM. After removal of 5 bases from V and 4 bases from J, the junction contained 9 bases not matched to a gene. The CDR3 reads CASSPPLAGGQYEQYF. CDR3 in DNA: TGTGCCAGCAGTCCCCCCCTAGCGGGAGGGCAATACGAGCAGTACTTC.

The CDR3 DNA sequence: TGTGCCAGCAGTTCCGCCCCGGGATTCGGTAATTCACCCCTCCACTTT. Amino acid sequence: CASSSAPGFGNSPLHF. This chain connects TRBV27 to TRBJ1-6; D is undetermined. The CDR3 extends over 16 amino acids. Germline CDR1 MNHEY, CDR2 SMNVEV (reference sequence). V was clipped by 4 bases and J by 6 bases, with 16 bases between them.

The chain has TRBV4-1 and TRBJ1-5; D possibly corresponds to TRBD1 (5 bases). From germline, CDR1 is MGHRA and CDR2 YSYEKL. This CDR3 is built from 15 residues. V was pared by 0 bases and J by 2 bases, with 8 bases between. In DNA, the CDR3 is TGCGCCAGCAGCCAAGATCAAGGGGGCAATCAGCCCCAGCATTTT. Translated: CASSQDQGGNQPQHF.

The CDR3 protein is CASSVGTGASTDTQYF. The CDR3 nucleotides are TGCGCCAGCAGCGTAGGGACAGGGGCATCCACAGATACGCAGTATTTT. The J gene is TRBJ2-3, the V gene TRBV5-1, with TRBD1 matching 10 bases. Germline CDR1 is SGHRS and CDR2 is YFSETQ. CDR3 size: 16 residues. Germline trimming cut 4 bases from V and 2 bases from J; bases unmatched to any gene: 7.

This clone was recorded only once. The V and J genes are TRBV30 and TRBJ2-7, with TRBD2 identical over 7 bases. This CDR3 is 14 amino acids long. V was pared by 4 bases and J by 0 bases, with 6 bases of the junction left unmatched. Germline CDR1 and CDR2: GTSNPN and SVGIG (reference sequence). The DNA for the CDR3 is TGTGCCTGGATCAGGTGGGAGGGCTCCTACGAGCAGTACTTC. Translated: CAWIRWEGSYEQYF.